This T cell receptor (beta chain) was captured by sequencing in a study of shared clonotypes between healthy human individuals. Generated by immunoSEQ multiplex PCR, the TCRdb table keeps only in-frame clones and is missing some. The sample records over a million clones, about 80% being singletons. As for this clone: The antigen remains unidentified.

All the donors were Caucasian adults who lived in Nashville, Tennessee. General observations from the study: Across a handful of donors, naive CD4 shared 5% to 5.5%, naive CD8 around 3.5%, memory CD4 roughly 2.4%, memory CD8 over 0.3%.

The sample comprised memory CD4+ T cells sorted from blood. The subset denotes: CD45RA-negative fraction. This receptor was identified in a man younger than 35 in good health.

CDR3 sequence: CASSLALRSSNEQFF. As DNA, the CDR3 is TGTGCCAGCAGCTTAGCGCTTAGGTCCAGCAATGAGCAGTTCTTC. The chain has TRBV7-8 and TRBJ2-1; no clear D. This CDR3 is built from 15 residues. V shed 0 bases and J shed 6 bases, with 12 bases lying between them. Germline V gene data show CDR1 as SGHVS and CDR2 as FQNEAQ.